Below, 32 T cell receptor beta chains from the same sample are listed, as sequenced in a study of OX40 agonist ivuxolimab in advanced cancers. Receptors were amplified or captured by the immunoSEQ multiplex PCR assay. TCRdb re-hosts the immuneACCESS table, in-frame sequences only. Its copies lack some clones; in the studies checked, an unresolved V gene accounts for under half of them, and the cause for the rest is not known. This sample holds roughly 80,000 clones; about 81% were observed only once. The biggest ten clones account for roughly 1.8% of the sample. The source was CD4+ or CD8+ T cells sorted from blood, collected in a trial of the OX40 agonist ivuxolimab. The receptors here all came from an adult with an advanced solid tumor such as melanoma, head and neck, liver or kidney cancer.

This clone turned up a few times. The gene calls are TRBV27 and TRBJ2-7; D possibly uses TRBD1 or TRBD2 (5 bases each). The germline V gene encodes CDR1 MNHEY and CDR2 SMNVEV (reference sequence). The CDR3 is 15 residues long. The ends were cut back, 8 bases at V and 0 bases at J, with 17 bases in the middle. CDR3 bases: TGTGCCAGCGGGGGACGACTACGGAGCTCCTACGAGCAGTACTTC. It specifies CASGGRLRSSYEQYF.

The V call is TRBV12-1, the J call TRBJ2-7. TRBV12-1 is marked as a pseudogene. The CDR3 loop spans 14 amino acids. CDR3 sequence (DNA): TGTGCCAGCAGCTCCCGACGGACGAACTACGAGCAGTACTTC. Its protein is CASSSRRTNYEQYF.

This clone was found a few times. The chain employs TRBV5-1 and TRBJ2-3; D gene ambiguous. The CDR3 covers 14 residues. CDR1 and CDR2 (germline): SGHRS, YFSETQ. The V end was cut by 1 base, the J end by 0 bases, with 6 bases between. This chain's CDR3 is CASSLTDSTDTQYF. The CDR3 DNA is TGCGCCAGCAGCTTGACAGACAGCACAGATACGCAGTATTTT.

The chain has TRBV6-5 and TRBJ1-5, with unresolved D. This CDR3 is 13 amino acids long. Germline V gene lookup returns CDR1 MNHEY and CDR2 SVGAGI. Trimming removed 10 bases from V and 4 bases from J, with 14 bases in between. CDR3 in amino acids: CATSPDRNQPQHF. CDR3 DNA sequence: TGTGCCACCTCCCCCGACCGTAATCAGCCCCAGCATTTT.

In this sample, this clone turned up once. The chain is built from TRBV5-4 and TRBJ2-1; the match to TRBD2 covers 7 bases. Per the germline V gene, CDR1 is SGHNT and CDR2 is YYREEE (reference sequence). This CDR3 spans 15 amino acids. V was pared by 4 bases and J by 4 bases, with 8 bases of the junction left unmatched. CDR3 loop: CASSPRGGGYNEQFF. As DNA, the CDR3 is TGTGCCAGCAGCCCGCGGGGCGGGGGATACAATGAGCAGTTCTTC.

The J gene is TRBJ1-5, the V gene TRBV5-5, with D unclear. CDR1 SGHKS and CDR2 YYEKEE come from the germline V gene (reference sequence). The CDR3 has 15 amino acids. V was shortened by 0 bases and J by 7 bases, with 14 bases between the two germline ends. CDR3 in DNA: TGTGCCAGCAGCTTGGGAGGCGTACGGAACCAGCCCCAGCATTTT. Protein sequence: CASSLGGVRNQPQHF.

This clone was seen a single time. CDR3 coding DNA: TGTGCCAGCAGCTTAATCACAGGGGGCGTCTACGAGCAGTACTTC. This sequence encodes CASSLITGGVYEQYF. The rearrangement joins TRBV7-9 to TRBJ2-7, with TRBD1 identical over 9 bases. V lost 2 bases to trimming and J lost 3 bases; unmatched junction nucleotides: 5. Germline-derived CDR1 and CDR2 are SEHNR and FQNEAQ (reference sequence). The CDR3 sequence is 15 residues long.

The chain is built from TRBV19 and TRBJ1-4, with unresolved D. Germline V gene sequence: CDR1 LNHDA, CDR2 SQIVND (reference sequence). Trimming removed 4 bases at V and 6 bases at J, with 18 bases between. The CDR3 is 16 residues long. CDR3 in DNA: TGTGCCAGTAGTAGTCCGCGGGGTGATTGGGATGAAAAACTGTTTTTT. Its translation: CASSSPRGDWDEKLFF.

This clone is a singleton in its sample. CDR3 sequence: CASSANYGTANNSPLHF. The CDR3 DNA is TGTGCCAGCAGCGCGAACTACGGGACAGCTAATAATTCACCCCTCCACTTT. V gene TRBV7-9 combines with J gene TRBJ1-6, with 7 bases fitting TRBD1. The CDR3 runs 17 residues. With 5 bases clipped from V and 5 bases from J, the junction kept 12 bases outside the gene matches. Germline CDR1 reads SEHNR; CDR2 reads FQNEAQ (reference sequence).

Comment on this clone: Other DNA sequences from this sample encode an identical CDR3 as well. V gene TRBV7-2 combines with J gene TRBJ1-1; TRBD1 agrees at 8 bases. The CDR3 sequence is 15 residues long. The V and J ends lost 5 bases and 0 bases, in that order; junction bases with no gene match: 5. Germline values: CDR1 SGHTA, CDR2 FQGNSA. The DNA for the CDR3 is TGTGCCAGCAGCCTTCGACAGGGGATGAACACTGAAGCTTTCTTT. Translated: CASSLRQGMNTEAFF.

This clone was counted a few times. The V call is TRBV11-3, the J call TRBJ1-4; D remains unclear. The CDR3 covers 14 residues. From germline, CDR1 is SGHNT and CDR2 YENEEA. V lost 1 base, J lost 4 bases, and 7 bases lay in between. For the CDR3, the DNA is TGTGCCAGCAGCTTAGGCGGAATTAATGAAAAACTGTTTTTT. Amino acid sequence: CASSLGGINEKLFF.

The chain links TRBV7-3 to TRBJ2-2, with unresolved D. The CDR3 has 14 amino acids. Trimming left V 4 bases short and J 0 bases short, with 6 bases between. Germline-derived CDR1 and CDR2 are SGHTA and FQGTGA. The CDR3 DNA sequence: TGTGCCAGCAGCTCTTTGGCGAACACCGGGGAGCTGTTTTTT. It codes for CASSSLANTGELFF.

This chain connects TRBV5-6 to TRBJ1-2; D remains ambiguous. The germline gives CDR1 SGHDT, CDR2 YYEEEE. The germline V and J ends were trimmed by 0 bases and 4 bases, with 4 bases remaining between them. The CDR3 covers 12 residues. CDR3 DNA: TGTGCCAGCAGCTTGGGGGGCTATGGCTACACCTTC. Translating it yields CASSLGGYGYTF.

This rearrangement joins TRBV9 to TRBJ2-2; 13 nucleotides line up with TRBD2. Germline V gives CDR1 SGDLS, CDR2 YYNGEE. V was pared by 4 bases and J by 5 bases, with 5 bases of the junction left unmatched. The CDR3 consists of 16 residues. CDR3 coding DNA: TGTGCCAGCAGCCCTGGACTAGCGGGGGAGACCGGGGAGCTGTTTTTT. This sequence encodes CASSPGLAGETGELFF.

The gene calls are TRBV7-9 and TRBJ2-4; D is unclear. CDR3 length equals 11 residues. The germline V gene has CDR1 SEHNR and CDR2 FQNEAQ (reference sequence). V lost 5 bases, J lost 9 bases, and 8 bases lay in between. The CDR3 sequence: CASSNTSIQYF. For the CDR3, the DNA is TGTGCCAGCAGCAATACGTCCATTCAGTACTTC.

This clone appeared a single time. The chain couples TRBV27 to TRBJ1-4, with D unclear. CDR1 MNHEY and CDR2 SMNVEV come from the germline V gene (reference sequence). There are 15 residues in the CDR3. V gave up 5 bases and J gave up 0 bases, with 10 bases separating them. As DNA, the CDR3 is TGTGCCAGCAGTACCCGGATTGCAACTAATGAAAAACTGTTTTTT. Protein: CASSTRIATNEKLFF. Looking up the rest from reference TRBV27 and TRBJ1-4 gives the full variable domain: EAQVTQNPRYLITVTGKKLTVTCSQNMNHEYMSWYRQDPGLGLRQIYYSMNVEVTDKGDVPEGYKVSRKEKRNFPLILESPSPNQTSLYFCASSTRIATNEKLFFGSGTQLSVL.

The chain employs TRBV5-4 and TRBJ2-5; D ambiguous. Germline CDR1 SGHNT, CDR2 YYREEE (reference sequence). This CDR3 contains 12 residues. V dropped 5 bases and J dropped 5 bases, with 10 bases sitting between them. The CDR3 nucleotides are TGTGCCAGCAGTCTTAACTCGGAGACCCAGTACTTC. This sequence encodes CASSLNSETQYF.

This sequence joins TRBV28 and TRBJ2-1, with TRBD1 matching 8 bases. The length of the CDR3 is 15 residues. The J segment lost 7 bases and the V segment lost 3 bases, leaving 8 bases of the junction unmatched. Germline V gene data show CDR1 as MDHEN and CDR2 as SYDVKM. CDR3 region: CASSFPGQVLNEQFF. The CDR3 nucleotides read TGTGCCAGCAGTTTCCCGGGACAGGTCTTAAATGAGCAGTTCTTC.

The rearrangement joins TRBV27 to TRBJ2-2; D call uncertain. V lost 6 bases to trimming and J lost 5 bases, with 10 bases between them. CDR3 length equals 13 residues. Germline CDR1 reads MNHEY; CDR2 reads SMNVEV (reference sequence). DNA for the CDR3: TGTGCCAGCAGAAAGACTGCAACCGGGGAGCTGTTTTTT. It encodes CASRKTATGELFF.

This sequence joins TRBV5-8 and TRBJ1-5; maybe TRBD1 (5 bases). V was clipped by 2 bases and J by 0 bases, with 6 bases between them. The CDR3 length is 14 residues. Germline assignment: CDR1 SGHTS and CDR2 YDEGEE. The CDR3 region is CASSFQGSNQPQHF. For the CDR3, the DNA is TGTGCCAGCAGCTTTCAGGGTAGCAATCAGCCCCAGCATTTT.

The rearrangement uses TRBV28 and TRBJ2-3, with a possible D match to TRBD2 (5 bases). Between the trimmed V and J ends, which lost 6 bases and 8 bases, there was a span of 27 bases. This CDR3 region has 17 residues. Germline V gene sequence: CDR1 MDHEN, CDR2 SYDVKM. CDR3 sequence reads: CASSPNSGLAGVGTQYF. CDR3 nucleotides: TGTGCCAGCAGCCCGAACTCCGGGCTAGCTGGGGTAGGTACGCAGTATTTT.

The V and J genes are TRBV7-9 and TRBJ2-1; the match to TRBD1 covers 7 bases. The V and J ends lost 1 base and 5 bases, in that order; junction bases with no gene match: 5. There are 15 residues in the CDR3. The germline V gene has CDR1 SEHNR and CDR2 FQNEAQ (reference sequence). The chain's CDR3 is CASSLGGQTNNEQFF. For the CDR3, the DNA is TGTGCCAGCAGCTTAGGGGGACAGACTAACAATGAGCAGTTCTTC.

V is TRBV4-1 and J is TRBJ2-5, with D perhaps being TRBD1 or TRBD2 (5 bases each). There are 16 residues in the CDR3. V shed 1 base and J shed 4 bases, with 16 bases lying between them. Germline values: CDR1 MGHRA, CDR2 YSYEKL. The CDR3 nucleotides read TGCGCCAGCAGCCAAGCCCGAATCGGGGCGGGAGAGACCCAGTACTTC. The encoded protein is CASSQARIGAGETQYF.

The chain carries TRBV4-1 and TRBJ1-3; 9 nucleotides align to TRBD1. Per germline, CDR1 MGHRA and CDR2 YSYEKL. J lost 2 bases, V lost 3 bases, and 5 bases had no gene match. This CDR3 contains 16 residues. CDR3 DNA: TGCGCCAGCAGCCACCCGGGACAGGGAGCTGGAAACACCATATATTTT. This gives the protein CASSHPGQGAGNTIYF.

The chain uses TRBV28 and TRBJ1-5; D remains unclear. Trimming took 5 bases from V and 0 from J, leaving 14 bases between them. The CDR3 extends over 16 amino acids. Germline V gene sequence: CDR1 MDHEN, CDR2 SYDVKM. The CDR3 protein is CASSPIRQYSNQPQHF. CDR3 DNA sequence: TGTGCCAGCAGTCCCATACGGCAGTATAGCAATCAGCCCCAGCATTTT.

The rearrangement links TRBV4-1 to TRBJ1-5; D is uncertain. Trimming removed 0 bases at V and 4 bases at J, with 16 bases between. The CDR3 loop spans 17 amino acids. Germline V gives CDR1 MGHRA, CDR2 YSYEKL. CDR3 in amino acids: CASSQEVRAGGNQPQHF. As DNA, the CDR3 is TGCGCCAGCAGCCAAGAAGTCCGCGCGGGAGGTAATCAGCCCCAGCATTTT.

The V and J genes are TRBV7-9 and TRBJ2-5; tentative D call: TRBD2 (6 bases). CDR3 length: 15 amino acids. Trimming removed 7 bases from V and 4 bases from J, with 19 bases in between. CDR1 is SEHNR, CDR2 FQNEAQ, per germline (reference sequence). The CDR3 nucleotides read TGTGCCAGCACCCTAGGACGGACTAAGATAGAGACCCAGTACTTC. Residues: CASTLGRTKIETQYF.

The gene calls are TRBV19 and TRBJ1-1, with 9 positions matching TRBD1. J was trimmed by 5 bases and V by 5 bases; bases with no gene match: 3. In germline, CDR1 is LNHDA, CDR2 SQIVND (reference sequence). This CDR3 is 13 amino acids long. In DNA form, the CDR3 reads TGTGCCAGTAGTGGGACAGGGTGGACTGAAGCTTTCTTT. It codes for CASSGTGWTEAFF.

The chain has TRBV7-8 and TRBJ2-1; no definite D call. The CDR3 extends over 13 amino acids. V lost 3 bases, J lost 8 bases, and 11 bases lay in between. CDR1 is SGHVS, CDR2 FQNEAQ, per germline. CDR3 coding DNA: TGTGCCAGCAGCTTCGTTAGATTCCATGAGCAGTTCTTC. Protein: CASSFVRFHEQFF.

CDR3 region: CASSHAGTENTQYF. CDR3 sequence (DNA): TGCGCCAGCAGCCACGCGGGGACTGAGAATACGCAGTATTTT. V is TRBV4-1 and J is TRBJ2-3, with a tentative D call TRBD2 (6 bases). There are 14 residues in the CDR3. Germline CDR1 reads MGHRA; CDR2 reads YSYEKL. Trimming left V 3 bases short and J 7 bases short, with 14 bases between.

The chain carries TRBV4-2 and TRBJ2-3; D may correspond to TRBD1 or TRBD2 (5 bases each). With 2 bases removed from V and 2 bases from J, the gap between germline ends came to 14 bases. The CDR3 runs to 16 residues. The germline V gene encodes CDR1 LGHNA and CDR2 YNFKEQ. Written as DNA, the CDR3 is TGTGCCAGCAGCCAACCCATCGGGACCAACACAGATACGCAGTATTTT. Its protein product is CASSQPIGTNTDTQYF.

The chain employs TRBV13 and TRBJ1-1; TRBD1 agrees at 7 bases. The CDR3 covers 17 residues. The germline gives CDR1 PRHDT, CDR2 FYEKMQ (reference sequence). V was clipped by 5 bases and J by 5 bases; unmatched bases: 17. CDR3: CASSPREGAPGGTEAFF. The CDR3 DNA sequence: TGTGCCAGCAGCCCCAGGGAGGGGGCCCCGGGGGGGACTGAAGCTTTCTTT.